This entry concerns a single TCR beta chain. The target antigen is unknown. PCR was performed using 60 Vbeta and 13 Jbeta primers. Repertoires were generated with immunoSEQ multiplex PCR, while TCRdb's copy carries only in-frame clones and drops some. The repertoire has 110,000 to 150,000 clones, around two thirds of them found once; the top ten carry roughly 4.5%. This sample was taken from a study of cytomegalovirus exposure and HLA in healthy donors. The study's findings and limits: Sequencing likely generated an artifact that appeared as a cluster of highly shared sequence variants. In a later analysis, at a false discovery rate of 0.05, roughly 18,000 TCR beta sequences were associated with HLA alleles.

This CDR3 is built from 16 residues. Germline CDR1 and CDR2: MNHNY and SVGAGI (reference sequence). V shed 0 bases and J shed 6 bases, with 15 bases lying between them. The receptor comes from a man younger than 30 in good health and CMV-seropositive. The J gene is TRBJ2-4, the V gene TRBV6-6, with a weak D call TRBD1 (6 bases). The sample comprised PBMCs. The CDR3 sequence is CASSYSNRERRNIQYF. Here the CDR3 DNA reads TGTGCCAGCAGTTACTCTAACAGGGAACGCAGAAACATTCAGTACTTC.